This T cell receptor (beta chain) was sequenced for a study of OX40 agonist ivuxolimab in advanced cancers. Study-level information: Patients received the agonistic anti-OX40 (CD134) antibody ivuxolimab. Under the entry rules, prior anti-PD-1, anti-PD-L1 or anti-CTLA-4 therapy was allowed, and more than 35% had some. Whole-study results and caveats: Also present in some nonresponders was a low level of normalized T-cell clonal expansion. Partly responding patients at 0.1-3.0 mg/kg showed some of the smallest clonal expansion.

Turning to this clone: The antigen remains unidentified.

CDR3 length: 17 residues. The V gene's germline CDR1 is MNHNS and CDR2 SASEGT. Trimming shortened V by 2 bases and J by 0 bases, and 16 bases separated the two germline ends. Using immunoSEQ multiplex PCR, the repertoire was profiled, and TCRdb retains in-frame clones only, with some absent. Of around 80,000 clones listed, 91% were seen once; the top ten hold approximately 2.4%. The chain has TRBV6-1 and TRBJ1-1; the D gene is possibly TRBD1 (5 bases). The sequence came from an adult with an advanced solid tumor such as melanoma, head and neck, liver or kidney cancer. This material consisted of CD4+ or CD8+ T cells sorted from blood, taken in a trial of the OX40 agonist ivuxolimab. CDR3 region: CASSEKGSGKMNTEAFF. CDR3 bases: TGTGCCAGCAGTGAAAAAGGTTCAGGGAAGATGAACACTGAAGCTTTCTTT.